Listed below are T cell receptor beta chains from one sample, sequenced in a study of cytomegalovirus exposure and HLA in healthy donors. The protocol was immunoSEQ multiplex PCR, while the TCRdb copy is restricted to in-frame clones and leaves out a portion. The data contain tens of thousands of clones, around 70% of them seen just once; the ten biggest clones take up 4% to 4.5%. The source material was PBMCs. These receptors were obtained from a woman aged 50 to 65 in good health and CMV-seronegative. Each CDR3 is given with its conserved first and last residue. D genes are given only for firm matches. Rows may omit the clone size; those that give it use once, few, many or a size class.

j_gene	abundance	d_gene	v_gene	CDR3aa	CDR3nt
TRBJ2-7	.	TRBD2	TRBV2	CASSERLAYLPYEQYF	TGTGCCAGCAGTGAGAGACTAGCCTACCTTCCCTACGAGCAGTACTTC
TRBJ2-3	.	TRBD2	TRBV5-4	CASSQGLAGGPGDTQYF	TGTGCCAGCAGCCAAGGACTAGCGGGGGGGCCAGGAGATACGCAGTATTTT
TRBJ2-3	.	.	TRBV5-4	CASSLAVDTDTQYF	TGTGCCAGCAGCTTGGCAGTCGACACAGATACGCAGTATTTT
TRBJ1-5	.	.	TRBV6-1	CASASGEGQPQHF	TGTGCCAGCGCCAGCGGGGAGGGCCAGCCCCAGCATTTT
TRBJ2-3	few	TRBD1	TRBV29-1	CSGRQGGTDTQYF	TGCAGCGGTCGACAGGGCGGCACAGATACGCAGTATTTT
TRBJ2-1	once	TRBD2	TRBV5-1	CASSLEGLAGNNEQFF	TGCGCCAGCAGCTTGGAAGGACTAGCGGGTAACAATGAGCAGTTCTTC
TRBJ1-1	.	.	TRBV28	CASSLSRRVMVNTEAFF	TGTGCCAGCAGTCTCAGCCGCAGGGTGATGGTTAACACTGAAGCTTTCTTT
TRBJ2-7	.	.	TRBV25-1	CASSEQARYEQYF	TGTGCCAGCAGTGAACAGGCCCGTTACGAGCAGTACTTC
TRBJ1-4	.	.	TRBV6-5	CASRPGPGYEKLFF	TGTGCCAGCAGGCCAGGGCCAGGGTATGAAAAACTGTTTTTT
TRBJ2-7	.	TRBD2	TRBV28	CASSLGGSHPYEQYF	TGTGCCAGCAGTTTAGGCGGGAGCCACCCCTACGAGCAGTACTTC
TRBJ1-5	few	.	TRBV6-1	CASSEWGDSNQPQHF	TGTGCCAGCAGTGAATGGGGGGATAGCAATCAGCCCCAGCATTTT
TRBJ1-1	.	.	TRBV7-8	CASSIGRNTEAFF	TGTGCCAGCAGCATCGGGAGGAACACTGAAGCTTTCTTT
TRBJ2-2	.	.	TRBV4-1	CASSQGGANTEELFF	TGCGCCAGCAGCCAAGGAGGAGCGAACACCGAGGAGCTGTTTTTT